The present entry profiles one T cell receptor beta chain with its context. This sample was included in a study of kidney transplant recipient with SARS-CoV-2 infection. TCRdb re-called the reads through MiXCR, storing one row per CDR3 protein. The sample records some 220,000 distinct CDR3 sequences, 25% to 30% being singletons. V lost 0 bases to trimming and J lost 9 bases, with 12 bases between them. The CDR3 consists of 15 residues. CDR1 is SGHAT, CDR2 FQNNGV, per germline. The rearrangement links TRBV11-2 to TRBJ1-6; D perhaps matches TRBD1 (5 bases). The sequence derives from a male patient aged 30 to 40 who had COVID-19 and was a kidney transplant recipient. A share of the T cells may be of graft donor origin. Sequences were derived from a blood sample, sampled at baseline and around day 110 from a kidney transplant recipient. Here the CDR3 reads CASSLDGQGTSPLHF. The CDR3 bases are TGTGCCAGCAGCTTAGATGGTCAGGGTACTTCACCCCTCCACTTT.